The 6 T cell receptor beta chains presented below share a single source sample, sequenced in a study of T cells generated in artificial thymic organoids. Organoids aggregated human HSPCs with DLL1-transduced murine MS5 stromal cells. The seeding cells were CD34+CD3- hematopoietic stem and progenitor cells purified by FACS to remove T cells. Reverse primers in the TRAC or TRBC constant regions drove separate semi-nested PCRs for TCRalpha and TCRbeta. MiXCR was run by TCRdb on the 5' RACE reads, yielding one entry per CDR3 protein. Of over 5,000 distinct CDR3 sequences listed, less than 30% were seen once; the top ten hold roughly 3%. No antigen has been identified for these receptors. The specimen was naive CD8+ T cells grown in artificial thymic organoids from cord blood stem and progenitor cells. As for subset: CD3+TCRalphabeta+CD8SP T cells; for blood, CD45RO-CCR7+ naive CD8+ T cells. These TCRs come from a human donor who gave cord blood stem cells for thymic organoid culture, a cardiac surgery patient who gave postnatal thymus, or a blood donor (not recorded which).

Only a few counts were recorded for this clonotype. The junction departs from the called germline gene at one end, perhaps through a read error. The chain is built from TRBV5-1 and TRBJ2-1, with 12 bases aligning to TRBD2. Looked up from germline, CDR1 is SGHRS and CDR2 is YFSETQ. This CDR3 contains 15 residues. CDR3 nucleotides: TGCGCCAACAGCTTGGCCGAGACTAGCGGGAGTGAGCAGTTCTTC. Its protein is CANSLAETSGSEQFF.

This clonotype was observed a few times. This chain connects TRBV6-2 or TRBV6-3 to TRBJ2-6; no clear D. This CDR3 region has 20 residues. Germline lookup yields CDR1 MNHEY and CDR2 SVGEGT. The germline V and J ends were trimmed by 0 bases and 1 base, with 19 bases remaining between them. The DNA of the CDR3 is TGTGCCAGCAGTTACTCTTGTTACTTATTGCCCCTGTCTGGGGCCAACGTCCTGACTTTC. Translation gives CASSYSCYLLPLSGANVLTF.

This clonotype appeared a single time. This sequence joins TRBV4-1 and TRBJ2-4; D is undetermined. Germline CDR1 MGHRA, CDR2 YSYEKL. Trimming removed 1 base from V and 7 bases from J, with 8 bases in between. The CDR3 runs to 13 residues. The CDR3 is CASSQVGKNIQYF. Written as DNA, the CDR3 is TGCGCCAGCAGCCAAGTTGGGAAGAACATTCAGTACTTC.

Points on this clonotype: This sequence may be a read error, since a much larger clone differs from it by one base. This chain joins TRBV27 and TRBJ1-1; D is uncertain. This CDR3 is built from 13 residues. From germline, CDR1 is MNHEY and CDR2 SMNVEV (reference sequence). The CDR3 sequence: CAGSFLGSTEAFF. The CDR3 nucleotides read TGTGCCGGCAGTTTCCTAGGTTCCACTGAAGCTTTCTTT.

This clonotype is termed medium-sized. The chain uses TRBV3-1 and TRBJ2-7, with D unclear. The CDR3 totals 16 residues. V was shortened by 0 bases and J by 2 bases, with 14 bases between the two germline ends. The germline V gene encodes CDR1 LGHDT and CDR2 YNNKEL (reference sequence). CDR3 sequence reads: CASSQEGSRRPYEQYF. The DNA for the CDR3 is TGTGCCAGCAGCCAAGAAGGCAGCCGTAGGCCCTACGAGCAGTACTTC.

In this sample, this clonotype turned up many times. The chain carries TRBV4-1 and TRBJ2-2, with 10 bases identical to TRBD1. This CDR3 has 17 residues. Per germline, CDR1 MGHRA and CDR2 YSYEKL. V gave up 4 bases and J gave up 4 bases; unmatched junction bases: 9. In DNA, the CDR3 is TGCGCCAGCAGCCCTCCCCGGACAGGGGGGTGCACCGGGGAGCTGTTTTTT. Protein product: CASSPPRTGGCTGELFF.